The entry below describes one TCR beta chain. Per the authors' pipeline: By means of reference gene primer amplification, nucleated cell counts were estimated. Repertoires were generated with immunoSEQ multiplex PCR, while TCRdb's copy carries only in-frame clones and drops some. The V and J calls and clone size come from that table; D and trimming were worked out from the DNA. This table has about 69,000 clones, about 88% appearing once. The data originate from a study of blood T cell repertoires in COVID-19. Study context: Sample material is recorded as cDNA or gDNA derived from T cells, B-cell-depleted T cells, or PBMCs.

The origin of this receptor is a woman in her fifties or sixties with active COVID-19. The sequenced material came from peripheral blood.

CDR3 sequence reads: CASSSRGDSSYEQYF. In DNA form, the CDR3 reads TGTGCCAGCAGCTCACGAGGGGACAGCTCCTACGAGCAGTACTTC. The gene calls are TRBV11-2 and TRBJ2-7, with 7 bases aligning to TRBD1. Losses at the gene ends were 4 bases for V and 0 bases for J; bases not matched to a gene: 6. The CDR3 totals 15 residues. Germline V gene sequence: CDR1 SGHAT, CDR2 FQNNGV.